Listed below are T cell receptor beta chains from one sample, sequenced in a study of identical twins. TCRdb redid the calling of the 5' RACE reads with MiXCR, one entry per CDR3 protein. The sample lists around 480,000 distinct CDR3 sequences, 13% to 15% seen once, with 0.98% in the top ten. The sample was also reused in another study, on yellow fever vaccine responses in identical twins.

Input material: CD4+ T cells sorted from blood. The origin of the receptors is a woman younger than 30 in good health. The CDR3 runs from the conserved cysteine through the conserved F or W. Fields, in order: D gene, J gene, clone size, V gene, CDR3 protein, CDR3 DNA. A D gene is named only where the DNA matches it firmly. The size field is filled for only some rows; it gives once, few, many or a size class.

TRBD1 | TRBJ2-3 | few | TRBV2 | CASSVQGASTDTQYF | TGTGCCAGCAGTGTACAGGGGGCTAGCACAGATACGCAGTATTTT
. | TRBJ2-7 | . | TRBV29-1 | CSVEDLGKVVMYEQYF | TGCAGCGTTGAAGATCTGGGTAAAGTCGTGATGTACGAGCAGTACTTC
. | TRBJ2-5 | many | TRBV29-1 | CSVEFSAGDQETQYF | TGCAGCGTTGAATTTTCGGCAGGCGACCAAGAGACCCAGTACTTC
TRBD1 | TRBJ2-4 | few | TRBV12-3/TRBV12-4 | CASSRNEAGGVLGIQYF | TGTGCCAGCAGCCGTAACGAGGCAGGGGGCGTGTTGGGCATTCAGTACTTC
TRBD2 | TRBJ2-6 | few | TRBV10-3 | CAISEEGRGRDVLTF | TGTGCCATCAGTGAGGAGGGGCGGGGGAGAGACGTCCTGACTTTC
. | TRBJ2-7 | few | TRBV7-9 | CASSVLTGAEQYF | TGTGCCAGCAGCGTCCTCACGGGCGCCGAGCAGTACTTC
. | TRBJ2-5 | . | TRBV19 | CASSTREHQETQYF | TGTGCCAGTAGTACCCGGGAGCACCAAGAGACCCAGTACTTC
TRBD2 | TRBJ2-3 | . | TRBV6-2/TRBV6-3 | CASRPSGSGSDTQYF | TGTGCCAGTCGCCCTAGCGGGAGCGGAAGTGATACGCAGTATTTT
TRBD2 | TRBJ2-1 | . | TRBV10-3 | CAIRTSGRGADNEQFF | TGTGCCATCAGGACTAGCGGGCGCGGGGCTGACAATGAGCAGTTCTTC
. | TRBJ1-4 | few | TRBV12-3/TRBV12-4 | CASSLGRVFEKLFF | TGTGCCAGCAGTTTGGGGCGGGTATTTGAAAAACTGTTTTTT
. | TRBJ1-2 | few | TRBV10-3 | CAIRGTEESYGYTF | TGTGCCATCAGGGGGACCGAGGAGTCTTATGGCTACACCTTC
TRBD2 | TRBJ2-7 | many | TRBV5-1 | CASSSGTSGTEQYF | TGCGCCAGCAGCTCCGGGACTAGCGGGACAGAGCAGTACTTC
. | TRBJ2-5 | many | TRBV12-3/TRBV12-4 | CASSYSSETQYF | TGTGCCAGCAGTTACAGCTCGGAAACCCAGTACTTC
. | TRBJ2-2 | . | TRBV12-3/TRBV12-4 | CASTPSRTGELFF | TGTGCCAGCACCCCATCCCGCACCGGGGAGCTGTTTTTT
. | TRBJ1-2 | few | TRBV20-1 | CSARPGRSYGYTF | TGCAGTGCTAGACCCGGCCGTTCCTATGGCTACACCTTC
TRBD1 | TRBJ2-1 | many | TRBV3-1 | CASSQATGSYNEQFF | TGTGCCAGCAGCCAAGCGACAGGGTCCTACAATGAGCAGTTCTTC
. | TRBJ2-1 | . | TRBV2 | CASTEAAPNEQFF | TGTGCCAGCACCGAGGCCGCACCCAATGAGCAGTTCTTC
TRBD1 | TRBJ2-1 | . | TRBV7-6 | CASSLMRDRGHEQFF | TGTGCCAGCAGCTTAATGAGGGACAGGGGGCATGAGCAGTTCTTC
. | TRBJ2-1 | . | TRBV20-1 | CSAQTGMEQFF | TGCAGTGCTCAAACAGGGATGGAGCAGTTCTTC
TRBD2 | TRBJ2-7 | . | TRBV18 | CASSRGPSGQYEQYF | TGTGCCAGCTCACGAGGTCCTAGCGGGCAGTACGAGCAGTACTTC
TRBD2 | TRBJ2-7 | . | TRBV12-3/TRBV12-4 | CASSLLAGEGEQYF | TGTGCCAGCAGTTTACTAGCGGGAGAAGGCGAGCAGTACTTC
. | TRBJ2-3 | few | TRBV20-1 | CSARSRDTKQQDTQYF | TGCAGTGCTAGATCCCGGGACACCAAGCAGCAAGATACGCAGTATTTT
. | TRBJ2-7 | . | TRBV28 | CASSSAQPEREYEQYF | TGTGCCAGCAGTTCGGCACAACCGGAAAGGGAGTACGAGCAGTACTTC
TRBD1 | TRBJ2-5 | . | TRBV6-1 | CASRWGQVPQETQYF | TGTGCCAGCAGATGGGGACAGGTCCCTCAAGAGACCCAGTACTTC
. | TRBJ1-1 | few | TRBV29-1 | CSVDKGMNTEAFF | TGCAGCGTTGATAAAGGGATGAACACTGAAGCTTTCTTT
. | TRBJ2-1 | . | TRBV20-1 | CSALSSALGNEQFF | TGCAGTGCTCTCTCTTCAGCTTTGGGGAATGAGCAGTTCTTC
. | TRBJ2-7 | . | TRBV5-4 | CASSLDVSEQYF | TGTGCCAGCAGCTTGGATGTTTCCGAGCAGTACTTC
TRBD2 | TRBJ2-7 | . | TRBV10-3 | CAIRGTSGTSQYEQYF | TGTGCCATCAGGGGGACTAGCGGGACCTCTCAATACGAGCAGTACTTC
TRBD1 | TRBJ2-5 | . | TRBV15 | CATSSGTGDQETQYF | TGTGCCACCAGCAGCGGGACAGGGGACCAAGAGACCCAGTACTTC
TRBD1 | TRBJ2-3 | few | TRBV5-6 | CASSFTGGNTQYF | TGTGCCAGCAGCTTCACAGGGGGAAATACGCAGTATTTT
. | TRBJ2-7 | many | TRBV4-3 | CASSQDRAYEQYF | TGCGCCAGCAGCCAGGACAGAGCCTACGAGCAGTACTTC
. | TRBJ1-5 | many | TRBV2 | CASSGGTLPNQPQHF | TGTGCCAGCAGTGGGGGGACGCTTCCTAATCAGCCCCAGCATTTT
. | TRBJ2-1 | . | TRBV11-1 | CASNSGRGEGEQFF | TGTGCCAGCAACAGTGGAAGGGGGGAAGGTGAGCAGTTCTTC
TRBD2 | TRBJ2-1 | few | TRBV20-1 | CSAREPGGASYNEQFF | TGCAGTGCTAGGGAACCCGGGGGGGCCTCCTACAATGAGCAGTTCTTC
. | TRBJ2-3 | many | TRBV9 | CASSVVSRAGTDTQYF | TGTGCCAGCAGCGTAGTATCAAGGGCAGGCACAGATACGCAGTATTTT
TRBD1 | TRBJ2-5 | few | TRBV5-4 | CASSLEQGREETQYF | TGTGCCAGCAGCTTGGAACAGGGGCGGGAAGAGACCCAGTACTTC
TRBD1 | TRBJ2-7 | . | TRBV5-6 | CASSSVNRGPEQYF | TGTGCCAGCAGCTCAGTGAACAGGGGGCCCGAGCAGTACTTC
TRBD1 | TRBJ2-5 | many | TRBV2 | CASSRQGRETQYF | TGTGCCAGCAGCCGACAGGGACGAGAGACCCAGTACTTC
. | TRBJ1-1 | . | TRBV7-2 | CASSSRPVGYTEAFF | TGTGCCAGCAGCTCCAGACCGGTGGGGTACACTGAAGCTTTCTTT
. | TRBJ2-1 | many | TRBV12-3/TRBV12-4 | CASHRDAPNEQFF | TGTGCCAGCCACCGGGACGCTCCCAATGAGCAGTTCTTC
TRBD2 | TRBJ2-7 | . | TRBV10-3 | CAISAPTSGSYEQYF | TGTGCCATCAGTGCCCCGACTAGCGGCTCCTACGAGCAGTACTTC
. | TRBJ2-6 | few | TRBV29-1 | CSVDEVSGANVLTF | TGCAGCGTTGATGAGGTATCTGGGGCCAACGTCCTGACTTTC
. | TRBJ2-1 | few | TRBV29-1 | CSVEDIPGSEQFF | TGCAGCGTTGAAGATATACCCGGTAGTGAGCAGTTCTTC
. | TRBJ2-5 | . | TRBV29-1 | CSYGLVAGETQYF | TGCAGCTATGGACTGGTCGCCGGAGAGACCCAGTACTTC
. | TRBJ1-3 | few | TRBV21-1 | CASSKFGRGVGNTIYF | TGTGCCAGCAGCAAATTCGGTCGGGGGGTCGGAAACACCATATATTTT